Each of the 17 T cell receptor beta chains below was sequenced from the same sample in a study of T cells in narcolepsy. Assay: immunoSEQ multiplex PCR; the TCRdb copy retains only in-frame clones and omits some. The sample lists approximately 35,000 clones; roughly 77% were seen once. The sequenced sample consisted of memory (CD45RA-) CD4+ T cells from blood. The receptor set was obtained from a human donor in good health.

The chain has TRBV15 and TRBJ1-2; 12 bases map to TRBD1. There are 16 residues in the CDR3. V dropped 3 bases and J dropped 6; count of bases not matched to a gene: 8. Germline V CDR1 and CDR2: LNHNV, YYDKDF (reference sequence). The CDR3: CATSRGQGAWVDGYTF. DNA for the CDR3: TGTGCCACCAGCAGGGGACAGGGGGCTTGGGTAGATGGCTACACCTTC.

In its sample, this clone was seen once. The chain links TRBV28 to TRBJ2-2; maybe TRBD2 (6 bases). The CDR3 loop spans 15 amino acids. V dropped 3 bases and J dropped 2 bases, with 10 bases sitting between them. Germline V CDR1 and CDR2: MDHEN, SYDVKM. The CDR3 spells CASSFGDLNTGELFF. The CDR3 nucleotides are TGTGCCAGCAGTTTCGGGGACTTAAACACCGGGGAGCTGTTTTTT. The entire variable domain, with the rest obtained from reference TRBV28 and TRBJ2-2, is as follows: DVKVTQSSRYLVKRTGEKVFLECVQDMDHENMFWYRQDPGLGLRLIYFSYDVKMKEKGDIPEGYSVSREKKERFSLILESASTNQTSMYLCASSFGDLNTGELFFGEGSRLTVL.

This clone was counted only a few times. The chain uses TRBV11-1 and TRBJ1-1; no clear D. CDR1 is SGHAT, CDR2 FQDESV, per germline (reference sequence). This CDR3 has 14 residues. V was trimmed by 1 base and J by 3 bases, leaving 9 bases between them. The CDR3 DNA sequence: TGTGCCAGCAGCTTAGAGGCCGGGGACACTGAAGCTTTCTTT. It codes for CASSLEAGDTEAFF.

This clone was recorded a few times. Within the sample, other DNA sequences also encode this same CDR3. The chain is built from TRBV7-9 and TRBJ2-7; either TRBD1 or TRBD2 may supply D (6 bases each). Germline lookup yields CDR1 SEHNR and CDR2 FQNEAQ (reference sequence). This CDR3 has 14 residues. Trimming pared 3 bases from V and 0 bases from J, leaving 9 bases between. The CDR3 region has the DNA TGTGCCAGCAGCTTCGGGGGCAGCTCCTACGAGCAGTACTTC. Translating gives CASSFGGSSYEQYF.

The chain carries TRBV5-1 and TRBJ1-2, with D possibly TRBD1 on 6 matching bases. Germline V gene data show CDR1 as SGHRS and CDR2 as YFSETQ. This CDR3 comprises 13 residues. V was clipped by 4 bases and J by 8 bases, with 15 bases between them. The CDR3 DNA follows: TGCGCCAGCAGCACGGACAGTCTGAAAGGCTACACCTTC. This translates into CASSTDSLKGYTF.

Of note for this clone: Within the sample, other DNA sequences also encode this same CDR3. The chain carries TRBV10-1 and TRBJ2-2; 7 nucleotides agree with TRBD2. This CDR3 contains 17 residues. Germline values: CDR1 WNHNN, CDR2 SYGVQD (reference sequence). Trimming removed 0 bases from V and 1 base from J; junction bases left unmatched: 5. The CDR3 nucleotides read TGCGCCAGCAGTGAGTCGAACCGCGGGAGGAACACCGGGGAGCTGTTTTTT. Amino acid sequence: CASSESNRGRNTGELFF.

The V gene is TRBV5-1, the J gene TRBJ2-5; 14 positions agree with TRBD2. The CDR3 spans 16 residues. Unmatched junction bases numbered 9, after V lost 9 bases and J lost 2 bases. From germline, CDR1 is SGHRS and CDR2 YFSETQ. CDR3 amino acids: CATGPGLAGAQETQYF. For the CDR3, the DNA is TGCGCCACCGGACCGGGACTAGCGGGGGCACAAGAGACCCAGTACTTC. Supplemented by reference TRBV5-1 and TRBJ2-5, the full variable domain reads KAGVTQTPRYLIKTRGQQVTLSCSPISGHRSVSWYQQTPGQGLQFLFEYFSETQRNKGNFPGRFSGRQFSNSRSEMNVSTLELGDSALYLCATGPGLAGAQETQYFGPGTRLLVL.

The chain has TRBV19 and TRBJ2-2, with 8 bases lining up with TRBD1. The CDR3 sequence is 14 residues long. CDR1 and CDR2 (germline): LNHDA, SQIVND (reference sequence). The J segment lost 1 base and the V segment lost 10 bases, leaving 5 bases of the junction unmatched. CDR3 sequence: CATRTGRNTGELFF. CDR3 sequence (DNA): TGTGCCACTAGGACAGGGAGGAACACCGGGGAGCTGTTTTTT.

The chain is built from TRBV10-2 and TRBJ2-5, with 8 bases that match TRBD1. With V trimmed by 0 bases and J by 8 bases, 11 bases remained unmatched. The CDR3 covers 16 residues. Germline CDR1 WSHSY, CDR2 SAAADI. The CDR3 loop is CASSESGDRPRPTQYF. CDR3 DNA: TGCGCCAGCAGTGAGTCGGGGGACAGGCCGCGCCCAACCCAGTACTTC.

The J gene is TRBJ1-2, the V gene TRBV9; the match to TRBD1 covers 7 bases. V lost 3 bases and J lost 4; bases outside the gene matches: 9. CDR1 is SGDLS and CDR2 is YYNGEE in the germline V gene. The CDR3 has 15 amino acids. The CDR3 reads CASSARDSASYGYTF. CDR3 DNA: TGTGCCAGCAGCGCTCGGGACAGCGCTTCCTATGGCTACACCTTC.

This clone appeared a single time. This sequence joins TRBV30 and TRBJ1-1, with D unresolved. The ends were cut back, 3 bases at V and 8 bases at J, with 10 bases in the middle. This CDR3 comprises 11 residues. From germline, CDR1 is GTSNPN and CDR2 SVGIG (reference sequence). The CDR3 DNA reads TGTGCCTGGAGCCAGGTTGAGGAAGCTTTCTTT. Translation gives CAWSQVEEAFF.

This chain uses TRBV7-2 with TRBJ2-5, with TRBD2 matching 12 bases. Trimming removed 4 bases from V and 4 bases from J; junction bases left unmatched: 4. Germline assignment: CDR1 SGHTA and CDR2 FQGNSA. The CDR3 has 15 residues. CDR3 amino acids: CASSSSGGATETQYF. CDR3 bases: TGTGCCAGCAGCTCTAGCGGGGGGGCCACAGAGACCCAGTACTTC. Based on the CDR3 plus reference TRBV7-2 and TRBJ2-5, the full variable domain is GAGVSQSPSNKVTEKGKDVELRCDPISGHTALYWYRQSLGQGLEFLIYFQGNSAPDKSGLPSDRFSAERTGGSVSTLTIQRTQQEDSAVYLCASSSSGGATETQYFGPGTRLLVL.

This chain uses TRBV30 with TRBJ2-1; weak D call: TRBD1 (6 bases). Germline V lookup: CDR1 GTSNPN, CDR2 SVGIG (reference sequence). The CDR3 is 15 amino acids. With 5 bases removed from V and 8 bases from J, the gap between germline ends came to 22 bases. DNA of the CDR3: TGTGCCTGGGGTAGGACAGTCGGGTTTCTCGATGAGCAGTTCTTC. Amino acid sequence: CAWGRTVGFLDEQFF.

This chain connects TRBV27 to TRBJ2-7; D possibly matches TRBD1 or TRBD2 (5 bases each). With 4 bases removed from V and 4 bases from J, the gap between germline ends came to 14 bases. The CDR3 runs to 14 residues. The germline V gene encodes CDR1 MNHEY and CDR2 SMNVEV (reference sequence). CDR3 DNA: TGTGCCAGCAGTTCCCAGAGGGGCCAATACGAGCAGTACTTC. This codes for CASSSQRGQYEQYF.

V usage is TRBV7-2 and J usage is TRBJ2-7, with 11 bases matching TRBD1. The CDR3 has 15 residues. J was trimmed by 2 bases and V by 5 bases; bases with no gene match: 5. Looked up from germline, CDR1 is SGHTA and CDR2 is FQGNSA. The CDR3 sequence: CASSLGQGATYEQYF. The CDR3 nucleotides read TGTGCCAGCAGCCTTGGACAGGGGGCGACCTACGAGCAGTACTTC.

V usage is TRBV2 and J usage is TRBJ1-6; 12 positions match TRBD1. Germline CDR1 SNHLY, CDR2 FYNNEI. The CDR3 totals 14 residues. Trimming cost V 6 bases and J 8 bases; bases outside gene matches: 2. The CDR3 spells CASRGTGGYSPLHF. CDR3 nucleotides: TGTGCCAGCAGGGGGACAGGGGGCTATTCACCCCTCCACTTT.

For this clone: A read error may account for a junction end that differs from germline. The chain joins TRBV19 to TRBJ2-5, with D tentatively TRBD1 or TRBD2 (6 bases each). The DNA matches TRBJ2-7 better at its end, which makes the J call doubtful. The length of the CDR3 is 13 residues. CDR1 is LNHDA and CDR2 is SQIVND in the germline V gene (reference sequence). DNA for the CDR3: TGTGCGAGTAAGGGGGGAAGCCAGTACGAGCAGTACTTC. Its protein product is CASKGGSQYEQYF.